This T cell receptor (beta chain) came from a study of blood T cell repertoires in COVID-19. For the study at large: COVID-19 samples from acute and convalescent phases originated in the United States, Italy and Spain. Sources were T cells, B-cell-depleted T cells, or PBMCs; the material itself was cDNA or gDNA.

Per the original methods: Reference gene primer amplification in the assay estimated nucleated cell counts. TCRdb's table, derived via immunoSEQ multiplex PCR, lists solely in-frame clones and lacks some. V, J and clone size reflect that table, while D and trimming were determined from the DNA. The sample consists of about 320,000 clones, just under 90% of them appearing once. Seattle patient enrollment occurred during active infection, with longitudinal follow-up thereafter. V was clipped by 0 bases and J by 9 bases; unmatched bases: 5. Germline CDR1 and CDR2: SGHKS and YYEKEE (reference sequence). The CDR3 consists of 13 residues.

The rearrangement links TRBV5-5 to TRBJ2-5, with 7 nucleotides matching TRBD2. The source is a woman in her twenties or thirties with COVID-19, enrolled during active disease. The sample taken for sequencing was peripheral blood. The CDR3 is CASSLALGGAQYF. CDR3 bases: TGTGCCAGCAGCTTGGCCTTGGGGGGGGCCCAGTACTTC.